This note documents a single TCR beta chain sequence. Its antigen specificity is not known. No qualities accompany the bases; no much larger clone lies one base away. Taken from the germline V gene, the CDR1 and CDR2 loops are SGHRS and YFSETQ. From cysteine to phenylalanine, the CDR3 is 13 amino acids long. Of all the DNA, just the CDR3 is kept, 39 bases in frame from base 1. Compared with germline, V lacks 7 bases and J lacks 3 bases; bases without a gene match: 7. Receptor amplification or capture employed the immunoSEQ multiplex PCR assay. TCRdb re-hosts the immuneACCESS table, in-frame sequences only. Its copies lack some clones; in the studies checked, an unresolved V gene accounts for under half of them, and the cause for the rest is not known. In this sample the table shows fewer than 50,000 clones, roughly 94% of which occur a single time. Of the sample, 0.25% to 0.4% is held by the ten largest clones.

This sample was included in a study of T cell changes during pregnancy in multiple sclerosis (dated by TCRdb to the late 2010s). Some background on the complete study: The study looked at changes in the T cell repertoire across pregnancy in women with multiple sclerosis.

The clonotype originates from a female donor with multiple sclerosis, enrolled in a pregnancy study. This material consisted of CD4+ T cells from peripheral blood mononuclear cells, taken in the third trimester of pregnancy. The V and J genes are TRBV5-1 and TRBJ2-7; TRBD1 lines up with 7 middle nucleotides. The nucleotide sequence reads as follows: TGCGCCAGCCAGGGGACAGTTAGCTACGAGCAGTACTTC. The encoded protein is CASQGTVSYEQYF.